The 9 T cell receptor beta chains below were found in one sample sequenced in a study of cytomegalovirus exposure and HLA in healthy donors. The PCR employed 60 Vbeta primers together with 13 Jbeta primers. Sequenced by immunoSEQ multiplex PCR; TCRdb stores in-frame clones only, minus some. The data contain 100,000 to 150,000 clones, around 77% of them singletons. Material: PBMCs. These receptors all come from a male donor in good health and CMV-seropositive.

The CDR3: CASSPGDGDTDTQYF. CDR3 nucleotide sequence: TGTGCCAGCAGCCCCGGGGATGGGGACACAGATACGCAGTATTTT. V usage is TRBV5-4 and J usage is TRBJ2-3; D may be TRBD2 (5 bases). This CDR3 has 15 amino acids. The germline CDR1 and CDR2 sequences are SGHNT and YYREEE (reference sequence). V was pared by 4 bases and J by 2 bases, with 14 bases between.

The V and J genes are TRBV6-6 and TRBJ1-2; D is unresolved. V was clipped by 9 bases and J by 2 bases, with 13 bases between them. Germline V gene lookup returns CDR1 MNHNY and CDR2 SVGAGI (reference sequence). The length of the CDR3 is 13 residues. This CDR3 reads CASSPRENYGYTF. CDR3 DNA: TGTGCCAGTTCCCCTCGCGAAAACTATGGCTACACCTTC.

This clone occurred once. The V and J genes are TRBV9 and TRBJ1-3, with D perhaps TRBD1 (6 bases). Looked up from germline, CDR1 is SGDLS and CDR2 is YYNGEE. The V gene lost 10 bases and the J gene lost 4 bases, with 24 bases spanning the gap. CDR3 length: 16 amino acids. The CDR3 sequence: CASGGGYRVPGNTIYF. The CDR3 DNA follows: TGTGCCTCCGGCGGGGGTTACAGGGTTCCCGGAAACACCATATATTTT.

This clone was counted between two and nine times. This chain joins TRBV7-8 and TRBJ1-1; 7 bases are shared with TRBD1. V dropped 5 bases and J dropped 3; count of bases not matched to a gene: 6. Germline values: CDR1 SGHVS, CDR2 FQNEAQ. This CDR3 has 14 amino acids. CDR3 bases: TGTGCCAGCAGCCCCCGGGACAGATACACTGAAGCTTTCTTT. Its protein is CASSPRDRYTEAFF.

In its sample, this clone was seen a few times. The identical CDR3 is also encoded by other nucleotide sequences in the sample. The chain combines TRBV18 with TRBJ1-2; possibly TRBD1 for D (5 bases). With 2 bases removed from V and 2 bases from J, the gap between germline ends came to 6 bases. The CDR3 spans 13 residues. Per germline, CDR1 KGHSH and CDR2 LQKENI. CDR3 coding DNA: TGTGCCAGCTCACCAGACAGCAACTATGGCTACACCTTC. Translated, it gives CASSPDSNYGYTF.

This chain connects TRBV29-1 to TRBJ1-1; D gene uncertain. This CDR3 region has 14 residues. Trimming stripped 2 bases from V and 2 bases from J, with 12 bases between. Germline-derived CDR1 and CDR2 are SQVTM and ANQGSEA. The CDR3 DNA reads TGCAGCGTTGAAAACCAGGCTTTTAACACTGAAGCTTTCTTT. Protein product: CSVENQAFNTEAFF.

This clone showed up just once. The rearrangement links TRBV7-9 to TRBJ2-1, with TRBD2 identical over 7 bases. Unmatched junction bases numbered 14, after V lost 5 bases and J lost 7 bases. This CDR3 is built from 16 residues. Germline CDR1 reads SEHNR; CDR2 reads FQNEAQ (reference sequence). The CDR3 DNA follows: TGTGCCAGCAGCGTTACTGGGACTACCCTAATGAATGAGCAGTTCTTC. Protein sequence: CASSVTGTTLMNEQFF.

The chain has TRBV5-1 and TRBJ2-5; 10 nucleotides agree with TRBD1. The J call is uncertain, as TRBJ2-7 better fits the DNA end. This CDR3 region has 16 residues. Germline V CDR1 and CDR2: SGHRS, YFSETQ. CDR3 sequence (DNA): TGCGCCAGCAGCTTGGACGGGACAGGGGCATCCTACGAGCAGTACTTC. Translated, it gives CASSLDGTGASYEQYF.

This clone was found once. The chain has TRBV2 and TRBJ2-1; the match to TRBD2 covers 7 bases. The junction had 4 bases not matched to a gene; V was cut back by 5 bases and J by 6 bases. Germline V gives CDR1 SNHLY, CDR2 FYNNEI. The CDR3 covers 13 residues. CDR3: CASSTWGGNEQFF. The CDR3 DNA sequence: TGTGCCAGCAGTACCTGGGGGGGCAATGAGCAGTTCTTC.